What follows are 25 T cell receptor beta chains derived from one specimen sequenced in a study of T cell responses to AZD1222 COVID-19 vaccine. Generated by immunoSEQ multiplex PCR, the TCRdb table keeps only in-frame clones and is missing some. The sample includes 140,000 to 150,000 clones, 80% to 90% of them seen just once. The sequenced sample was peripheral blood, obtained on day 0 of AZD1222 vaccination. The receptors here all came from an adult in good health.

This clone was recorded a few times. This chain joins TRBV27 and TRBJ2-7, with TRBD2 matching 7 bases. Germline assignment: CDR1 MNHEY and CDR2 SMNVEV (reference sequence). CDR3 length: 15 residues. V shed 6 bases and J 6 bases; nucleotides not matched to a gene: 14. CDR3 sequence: CASSLKRTRRGEQYF. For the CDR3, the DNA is TGTGCCAGCAGCCTAAAAAGGACTAGAAGGGGCGAGCAGTACTTC.

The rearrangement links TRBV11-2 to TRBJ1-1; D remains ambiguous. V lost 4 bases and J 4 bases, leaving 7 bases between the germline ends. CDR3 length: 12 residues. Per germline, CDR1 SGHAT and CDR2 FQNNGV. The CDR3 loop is CASSSPPTEAFF. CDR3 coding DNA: TGTGCCAGCAGCTCCCCCCCCACTGAAGCTTTCTTT.

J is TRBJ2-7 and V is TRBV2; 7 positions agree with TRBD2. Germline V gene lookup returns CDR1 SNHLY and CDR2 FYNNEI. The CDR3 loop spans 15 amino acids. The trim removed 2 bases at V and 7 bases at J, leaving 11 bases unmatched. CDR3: CASSESQGGGLEQYF. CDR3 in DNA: TGTGCCAGCAGTGAAAGTCAAGGCGGGGGTTTAGAGCAGTACTTC.

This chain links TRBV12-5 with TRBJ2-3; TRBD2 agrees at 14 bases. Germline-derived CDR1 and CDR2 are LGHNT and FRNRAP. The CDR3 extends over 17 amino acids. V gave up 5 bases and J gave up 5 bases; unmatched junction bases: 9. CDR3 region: CASGPGTSGSLGDTQYF. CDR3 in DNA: TGTGCTAGTGGTCCCGGGACTAGCGGGAGTTTGGGAGATACGCAGTATTTT.

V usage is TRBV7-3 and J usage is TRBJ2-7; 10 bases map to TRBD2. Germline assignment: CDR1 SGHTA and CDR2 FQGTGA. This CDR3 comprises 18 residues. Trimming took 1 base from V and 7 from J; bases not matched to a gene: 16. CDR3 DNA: TGTGCCAGCAGCTTAATCCCTAGCGGGAGAGCAGGAGGGGGGGAGCAGTACTTC. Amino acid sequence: CASSLIPSGRAGGGEQYF.

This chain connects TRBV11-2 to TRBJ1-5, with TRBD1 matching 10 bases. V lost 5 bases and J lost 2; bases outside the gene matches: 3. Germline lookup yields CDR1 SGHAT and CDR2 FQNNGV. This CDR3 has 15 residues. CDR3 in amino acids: CASSTGTGGNQPQHF. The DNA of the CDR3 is TGTGCCAGCAGCACCGGGACAGGGGGCAATCAGCCCCAGCATTTT.

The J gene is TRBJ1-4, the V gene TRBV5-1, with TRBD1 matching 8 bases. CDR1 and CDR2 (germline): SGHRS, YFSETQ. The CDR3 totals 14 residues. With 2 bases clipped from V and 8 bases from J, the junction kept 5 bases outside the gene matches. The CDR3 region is CASSFQGAWEKLFF. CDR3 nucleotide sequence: TGCGCCAGCAGCTTCCAGGGGGCGTGGGAAAAACTGTTTTTT.

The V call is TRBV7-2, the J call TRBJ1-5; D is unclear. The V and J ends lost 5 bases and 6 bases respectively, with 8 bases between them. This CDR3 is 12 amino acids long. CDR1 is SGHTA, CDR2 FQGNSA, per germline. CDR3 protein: CASSHGGQPQHF. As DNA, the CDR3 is TGTGCCAGCAGCCATGGCGGTCAGCCCCAGCATTTT.

The CDR3 spells CASSQVTGGNIYNEQFF. The CDR3 DNA follows: TGCGCCAGCAGCCAAGTGACGGGAGGAAACATCTACAATGAGCAGTTCTTC. The J gene is TRBJ2-1, the V gene TRBV4-1, with TRBD2 identical over 7 bases. Germline loops: CDR1 MGHRA, CDR2 YSYEKL. Trimming took 1 base from V and 3 from J; bases not matched to a gene: 9. The CDR3 spans 17 residues.

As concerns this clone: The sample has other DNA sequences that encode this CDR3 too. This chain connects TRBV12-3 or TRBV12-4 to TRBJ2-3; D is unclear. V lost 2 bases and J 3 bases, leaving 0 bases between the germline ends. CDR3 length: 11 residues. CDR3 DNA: TGTGCCAGCAGTTTAACAGATACGCAGTATTTT. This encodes CASSLTDTQYF.

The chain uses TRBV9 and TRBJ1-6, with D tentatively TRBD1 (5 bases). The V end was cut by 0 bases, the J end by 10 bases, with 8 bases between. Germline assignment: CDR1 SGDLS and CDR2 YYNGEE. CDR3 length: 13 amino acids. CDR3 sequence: CASSVEGTSPLHF. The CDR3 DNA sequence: TGTGCCAGCAGCGTAGAGGGGACGTCACCCCTCCACTTT.

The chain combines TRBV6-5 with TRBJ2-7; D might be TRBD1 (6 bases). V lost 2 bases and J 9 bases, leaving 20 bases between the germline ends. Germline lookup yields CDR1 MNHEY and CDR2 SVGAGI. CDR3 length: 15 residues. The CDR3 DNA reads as TGTGCCAGCAGTTACACCCTCGGGACACCCGGCCCGCAGTACTTC. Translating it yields CASSYTLGTPGPQYF.

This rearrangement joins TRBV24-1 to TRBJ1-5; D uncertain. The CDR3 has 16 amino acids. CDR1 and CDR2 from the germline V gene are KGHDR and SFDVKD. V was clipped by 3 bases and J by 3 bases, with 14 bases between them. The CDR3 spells CATSDHSSGFNQPQHF. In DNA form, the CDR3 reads TGTGCCACCAGTGATCACTCTAGTGGATTCAATCAGCCCCAGCATTTT.

The CDR3 reads CASSKNRAPHGYTF. Here the CDR3 DNA reads TGTGCCAGCAGCAAAAACCGGGCCCCACATGGCTACACCTTC. The gene calls are TRBV9 and TRBJ1-2; no firm D call. In germline, CDR1 is SGDLS, CDR2 YYNGEE. V shed 4 bases and J shed 6 bases, with 16 bases lying between them. The CDR3 sequence is 14 residues long. The complete variable domain, with remaining parts taken from reference TRBV9 and TRBJ1-2, reads DSGVTQTPKHLITATGQRVTLRCSPRSGDLSVYWYQQSLDQGLQFLIQYYNGEERAKGNILERFSAQQFPDLHSELNLSSLELGDSALYFCASSKNRAPHGYTFGSGTRLTVV.

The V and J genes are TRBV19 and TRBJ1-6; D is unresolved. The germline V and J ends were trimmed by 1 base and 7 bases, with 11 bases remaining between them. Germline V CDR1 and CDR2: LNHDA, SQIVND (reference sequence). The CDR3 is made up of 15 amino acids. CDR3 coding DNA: TGTGCCAGTAGTATAGGGGGTAAGGCAAATTCACCCCTCCACTTT. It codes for CASSIGGKANSPLHF.

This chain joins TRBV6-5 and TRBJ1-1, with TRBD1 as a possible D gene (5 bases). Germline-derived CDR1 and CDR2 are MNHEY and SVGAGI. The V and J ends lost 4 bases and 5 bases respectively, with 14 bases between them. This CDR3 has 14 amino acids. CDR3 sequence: CASSLRGVETEAFF. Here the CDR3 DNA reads TGTGCCAGCAGTTTAAGGGGAGTTGAAACTGAAGCTTTCTTT.

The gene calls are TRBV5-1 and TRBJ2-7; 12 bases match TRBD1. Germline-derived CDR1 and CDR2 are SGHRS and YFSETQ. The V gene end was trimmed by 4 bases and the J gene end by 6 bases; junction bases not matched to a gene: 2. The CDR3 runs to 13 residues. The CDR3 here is CASSAGQGAEQYF. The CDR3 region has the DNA TGCGCCAGCAGCGCGGGACAGGGGGCCGAGCAGTACTTC.

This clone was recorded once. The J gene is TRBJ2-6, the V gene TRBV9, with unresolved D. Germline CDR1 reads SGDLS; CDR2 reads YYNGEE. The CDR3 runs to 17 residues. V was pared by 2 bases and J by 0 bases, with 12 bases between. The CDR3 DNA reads TGTGCCAGCAGCGTTTCCTCAGGAAGCTCTGGGGCCAACGTCCTGACTTTC. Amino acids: CASSVSSGSSGANVLTF.

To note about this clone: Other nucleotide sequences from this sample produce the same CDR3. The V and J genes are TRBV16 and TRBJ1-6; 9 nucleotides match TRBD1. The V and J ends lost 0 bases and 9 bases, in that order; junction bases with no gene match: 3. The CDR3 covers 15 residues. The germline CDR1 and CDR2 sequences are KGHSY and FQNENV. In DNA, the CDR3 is TGTGCCAGCAGCCAATCGGGACAGGGTGGTTCACCCCTCCACTTT. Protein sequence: CASSQSGQGGSPLHF.

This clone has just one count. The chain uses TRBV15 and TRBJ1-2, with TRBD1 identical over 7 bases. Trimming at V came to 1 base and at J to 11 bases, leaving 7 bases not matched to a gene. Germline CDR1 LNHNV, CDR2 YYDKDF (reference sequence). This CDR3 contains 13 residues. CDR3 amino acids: CATSRGITGAYTF. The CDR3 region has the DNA TGTGCCACCAGCAGAGGGATTACAGGGGCGTACACCTTC. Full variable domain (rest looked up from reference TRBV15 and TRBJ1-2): DAMVIQNPRYQVTQFGKPVTLSCSQTLNHNVMYWYQQKSSQAPKLLFHYYDKDFNNEADTPDNFQSRRPNTSFCFLDIRSPGLGDTAMYLCATSRGITGAYTFGSGTRLTVV.

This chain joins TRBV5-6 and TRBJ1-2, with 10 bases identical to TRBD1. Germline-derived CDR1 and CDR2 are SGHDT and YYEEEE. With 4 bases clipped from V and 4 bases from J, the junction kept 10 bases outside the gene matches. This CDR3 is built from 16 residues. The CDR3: CASSQGQGRGLYGYTF. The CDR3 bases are TGTGCCAGCAGCCAGGGACAGGGGAGGGGCCTCTATGGCTACACCTTC.

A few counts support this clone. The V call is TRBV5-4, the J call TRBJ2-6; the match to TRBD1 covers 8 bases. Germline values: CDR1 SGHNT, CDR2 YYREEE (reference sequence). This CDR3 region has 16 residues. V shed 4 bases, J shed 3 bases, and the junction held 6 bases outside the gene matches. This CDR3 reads CASSRTGGVGANVLTF. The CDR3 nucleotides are TGTGCCAGCAGCCGAACAGGGGGAGTTGGGGCCAACGTCCTGACTTTC.

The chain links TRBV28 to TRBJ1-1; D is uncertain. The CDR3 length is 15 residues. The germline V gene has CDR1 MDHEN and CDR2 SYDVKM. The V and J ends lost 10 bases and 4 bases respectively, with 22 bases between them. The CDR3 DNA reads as TGTGCCACCCGGGGTCGGTACCAGGTCCGCACTGAAGCTTTCTTT. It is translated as CATRGRYQVRTEAFF.

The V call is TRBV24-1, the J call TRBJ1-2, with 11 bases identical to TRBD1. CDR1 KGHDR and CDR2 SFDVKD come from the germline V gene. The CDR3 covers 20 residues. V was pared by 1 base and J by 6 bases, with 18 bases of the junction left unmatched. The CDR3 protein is CATSDFRPGTGGTESDGYTF. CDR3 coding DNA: TGTGCCACCAGTGATTTCCGCCCGGGGACAGGGGGGACAGAATCTGATGGCTACACCTTC.

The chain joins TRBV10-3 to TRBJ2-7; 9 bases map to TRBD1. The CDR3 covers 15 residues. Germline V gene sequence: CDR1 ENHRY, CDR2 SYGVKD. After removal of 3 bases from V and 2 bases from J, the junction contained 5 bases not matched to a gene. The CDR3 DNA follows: TGTGCCATCAGTGATATGGGACAGGGAGCCTACGAGCAGTACTTC. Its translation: CAISDMGQGAYEQYF.